This is a list of T cell receptor beta chains from one sample in a study of OX40 agonist ivuxolimab in advanced cancers. Repertoires were generated with immunoSEQ multiplex PCR, while TCRdb's copy carries only in-frame clones and drops some. The profile shows about 61,000 clones, around 86% of them singletons. Sequences were derived from CD4+ or CD8+ T cells sorted from blood, sampled in a trial of the OX40 agonist ivuxolimab. The source of these receptors is an adult with an advanced solid tumor such as melanoma, head and neck, liver or kidney cancer. CDR3s include the opening cysteine and the closing phenylalanine or tryptophan. The D gene is left open where the match is weak. A clone size is listed for some rows: how often the clone was seen (once, few, many), or a class if it is expanded.

J gene: TRBJ2-7; clone size: -; V gene: TRBV9; D gene: -; CDR3 protein: CASSVDAGYEQYF
J gene: TRBJ1-3; clone size: -; V gene: TRBV9; D gene: TRBD1; CDR3 protein: CASSVAGQGSNTIYF
J gene: TRBJ1-4; clone size: -; V gene: TRBV7-2; D gene: -; CDR3 protein: CASSLVRGGNEKLFF
J gene: TRBJ2-1; clone size: -; V gene: TRBV7-7; D gene: -; CDR3 protein: CASSHNLGGVVGEQFF
J gene: TRBJ2-5; clone size: -; V gene: TRBV7-2; D gene: TRBD2; CDR3 protein: CASSSLAGQETQYF
J gene: TRBJ1-5; clone size: many; V gene: TRBV5-6; D gene: -; CDR3 protein: CASSFGDQPQHF
J gene: TRBJ2-7; clone size: -; V gene: TRBV6-5; D gene: TRBD1; CDR3 protein: CASSSGQDEQYF
J gene: TRBJ1-2; clone size: -; V gene: TRBV30; D gene: -; CDR3 protein: CAWSGGPTGYTF
J gene: TRBJ2-5; clone size: -; V gene: TRBV5-1; D gene: -; CDR3 protein: CASSFRPGSETQYF
J gene: TRBJ1-2; clone size: -; V gene: TRBV18; D gene: -; CDR3 protein: CASSPGGINYGYTF
J gene: TRBJ2-7; clone size: once; V gene: TRBV12-5; D gene: TRBD2; CDR3 protein: CASGLSSGGIYEQYF
J gene: TRBJ1-6; clone size: few; V gene: TRBV11-1; D gene: -; CDR3 protein: CASSLDRRNSPLHF
J gene: TRBJ1-5; clone size: -; V gene: TRBV6-6; D gene: -; CDR3 protein: CASRVFNSGNQPQHF
J gene: TRBJ1-6; clone size: -; V gene: TRBV7-2; D gene: -; CDR3 protein: CASRLEISPLHF
J gene: TRBJ1-1; clone size: -; V gene: TRBV9; D gene: TRBD1; CDR3 protein: CASSVVRGRGTEAFF
J gene: TRBJ2-6; clone size: -; V gene: TRBV5-1; D gene: -; CDR3 protein: CASNTEANSGANVLTF
J gene: TRBJ2-1; clone size: -; V gene: TRBV18; D gene: -; CDR3 protein: CASSPTTTEQFF
J gene: TRBJ2-1; clone size: -; V gene: TRBV2; D gene: TRBD1; CDR3 protein: CASNNQGATYNEQFF
J gene: TRBJ1-1; clone size: medium-sized; V gene: TRBV5-1; D gene: TRBD1; CDR3 protein: CASSAGGNMNTEAFF
J gene: TRBJ1-5; clone size: few; V gene: TRBV7-2; D gene: TRBD1; CDR3 protein: CASSLNRGRNQPQHF
J gene: TRBJ2-6; clone size: -; V gene: TRBV6-5; D gene: -; CDR3 protein: CASRTPATGANVLTF
J gene: TRBJ2-1; clone size: -; V gene: TRBV7-6; D gene: TRBD1; CDR3 protein: CASSGGTGVVNEQFF
J gene: TRBJ2-3; clone size: once; V gene: TRBV7-6; D gene: TRBD1; CDR3 protein: CASSPRWGQYTDTQYF
J gene: TRBJ1-1; clone size: -; V gene: TRBV10-2; D gene: TRBD1; CDR3 protein: CASRADRGTNTEAFF
J gene: TRBJ2-5; clone size: -; V gene: TRBV5-1; D gene: -; CDR3 protein: CASSLAGGLQETQYF
J gene: TRBJ1-6; clone size: -; V gene: TRBV5-1; D gene: TRBD1; CDR3 protein: CASSQEGQYNSPLHF
J gene: TRBJ1-1; clone size: once; V gene: TRBV6-1; D gene: -; CDR3 protein: CASKKDRLNTEAFF
J gene: TRBJ1-1; clone size: -; V gene: TRBV27; D gene: -; CDR3 protein: CASSFLTRGAEAFF
J gene: TRBJ2-7; clone size: -; V gene: TRBV29-1; D gene: TRBD1; CDR3 protein: CSVHPLTGKTYEQYF
J gene: TRBJ2-7; clone size: medium-sized; V gene: TRBV27; D gene: TRBD1; CDR3 protein: CASSRTGGAYEQYF
J gene: TRBJ2-6; clone size: -; V gene: TRBV5-1; D gene: -; CDR3 protein: CASSFGQSGANVLTF
J gene: TRBJ2-7; clone size: -; V gene: TRBV5-5; D gene: TRBD2; CDR3 protein: CASKLAGTYEQYF
J gene: TRBJ2-1; clone size: -; V gene: TRBV29-1; D gene: TRBD2; CDR3 protein: CSVGTSGYNEQFF
J gene: TRBJ1-4; clone size: -; V gene: TRBV19; D gene: -; CDR3 protein: CASSPDGMVNEKLFF
J gene: TRBJ2-3; clone size: -; V gene: TRBV19; D gene: TRBD2; CDR3 protein: CASSTRRGGRADTQYF
J gene: TRBJ1-6; clone size: -; V gene: TRBV5-4; D gene: TRBD1; CDR3 protein: CASSLGTGSNSPLHF
J gene: TRBJ1-1; clone size: -; V gene: TRBV27; D gene: -; CDR3 protein: CASRGGTNMNTEAFF
J gene: TRBJ1-1; clone size: -; V gene: TRBV7-2; D gene: -; CDR3 protein: CASSLDRGQVGTFF
J gene: TRBJ1-2; clone size: -; V gene: TRBV18; D gene: -; CDR3 protein: CASSPEGNGYTF
J gene: TRBJ2-4; clone size: -; V gene: TRBV19; D gene: TRBD2; CDR3 protein: CASSIGGERGKNIQYF
J gene: TRBJ1-1; clone size: -; V gene: TRBV18; D gene: -; CDR3 protein: CASSPRAPEAFF
J gene: TRBJ1-4; clone size: -; V gene: TRBV7-6; D gene: -; CDR3 protein: CASSINTGPKEKLFF
J gene: TRBJ1-5; clone size: -; V gene: TRBV9; D gene: -; CDR3 protein: CASSHSGDNQPQHF
J gene: TRBJ2-1; clone size: -; V gene: TRBV18; D gene: TRBD1; CDR3 protein: CASSLARGQGARYNEQFF
J gene: TRBJ2-1; clone size: -; V gene: TRBV5-4; D gene: -; CDR3 protein: CASSLGRGGSYNEQFF
J gene: TRBJ1-1; clone size: medium-sized; V gene: TRBV5-4; D gene: -; CDR3 protein: CASSLVGEGAEAFF
J gene: TRBJ2-5; clone size: -; V gene: TRBV7-9; D gene: -; CDR3 protein: CASSLPFRLGGETQYF
J gene: TRBJ2-5; clone size: -; V gene: TRBV7-6; D gene: TRBD2; CDR3 protein: CASSLGLAGGRETQYF
J gene: TRBJ2-1; clone size: -; V gene: TRBV7-6; D gene: -; CDR3 protein: CASSSLLGNEQFF